One sample yielded the 12 T cell receptor beta chains listed below, sequenced in a study of long-term antiretroviral therapy in people with HIV. This was the immunoSEQ v3.0 assay at survey level. Only in-frame clones appear in the TCRdb table, and some are missing; sequencing was by immunoSEQ multiplex PCR. The sample lists about 22,000 clones, 65% to 90% occurring once. The material was unsorted PBMCs, obtained 1.8 years before starting antiretroviral therapy. The receptors derive from a woman in her 30s with HIV.

This clone was seen a few times. The chain joins TRBV7-3 to TRBJ1-1; no firm D call. CDR1 SGHTA and CDR2 FQGTGA come from the germline V gene. There are 15 residues in the CDR3. The V and J ends lost 6 bases and 2 bases respectively, with 16 bases between them. This CDR3 is CASRREGNPNTEAFF. The CDR3 DNA reads TGTGCCAGCAGGAGAGAAGGAAACCCAAACACTGAAGCTTTCTTT.

This clone was seen only once. The CDR3 DNA is TGTGCCAGGGAACAGGGTTTCACAGATACGCAGTATTTT. Translation gives CAREQGFTDTQYF. The V call is TRBV5-6, the J call TRBJ2-3, with a weak D call TRBD1 (6 bases). The germline V and J ends were trimmed by 8 bases and 2 bases, with 12 bases remaining between them. CDR1 is SGHDT, CDR2 YYEEEE, per germline. The CDR3 extends over 13 amino acids.

The sample holds one count of this clone. The genes are TRBV6-5 and TRBJ1-2, with no clear D. The germline CDR1 and CDR2 sequences are MNHEY and SVGAGI. The CDR3 consists of 12 residues. V lost 2 bases to trimming and J lost 8 bases, with 9 bases between them. CDR3 region: CASSYSWGGYTF. In DNA form, the CDR3 reads TGTGCCAGCAGTTACAGCTGGGGAGGCTACACCTTC.

The chain couples TRBV18 to TRBJ2-2; D remains ambiguous. The CDR3 is 13 residues long. V dropped 2 bases and J dropped 7 bases, with 8 bases sitting between them. CDR1 and CDR2 (germline): KGHSH, LQKENI. In DNA form, the CDR3 reads TGTGCCAGCTCACCAATGAGTAACGGGGAGCTGTTTTTT. Amino acid sequence: CASSPMSNGELFF. The full variable domain, with the rest looked up from reference TRBV18 and TRBJ2-2, is NAGVMQNPRHLVRRRGQEARLRCSPMKGHSHVYWYRQLPEEGLKFMVYLQKENIIDESGMPKERFSAEFPKEGPSILRIQQVVRGDSAAYFCASSPMSNGELFFGEGSRLTVL.

Concerning this clone itself: Within the sample, other DNA sequences also encode this same CDR3. This chain joins TRBV6-5 and TRBJ1-1; D gene unclear. V was clipped by 3 bases and J by 3 bases, with 5 bases between them. CDR1 and CDR2 (germline): MNHEY, SVGAGI. This CDR3 has 12 residues. This chain's CDR3 is CASSYGDTEAFF. CDR3 DNA: TGTGCCAGCAGTTATGGGGACACTGAAGCTTTCTTT.

This chain links TRBV4-1 with TRBJ1-4, with D hard to call. Germline V CDR1 and CDR2: MGHRA, YSYEKL. V lost 1 base and J lost 6, with 15 bases in between. There are 16 residues in the CDR3. As DNA, the CDR3 is TGCGCCAGCAGCCAAGGGGAGGGATCGAGGGATGAAAAACTGTTTTTT. Protein sequence: CASSQGEGSRDEKLFF.

V and J are TRBV28 and TRBJ1-1; D is uncertain. CDR3 size: 13 residues. V dropped 2 bases and J dropped 4 bases, with 8 bases sitting between them. Germline V gene data show CDR1 as MDHEN and CDR2 as SYDVKM. The CDR3 sequence: CASSLLSGTEAFF. CDR3 bases: TGTGCCAGCAGTTTACTGTCCGGCACTGAAGCTTTCTTT.

The V call is TRBV2, the J call TRBJ2-5; 8 bases line up with TRBD2. The length of the CDR3 is 14 residues. Germline-derived CDR1 and CDR2 are SNHLY and FYNNEI. The V gene end was trimmed by 8 bases and the J gene end by 5 bases; junction bases not matched to a gene: 10. The CDR3 loop reads CASRYRGGVETQYF. In DNA, the CDR3 is TGTGCCAGCCGGTACCGGGGGGGTGTGGAGACCCAGTACTTC.

The V gene is TRBV7-3, the J gene TRBJ1-1; D gene unclear. In germline, CDR1 is SGHTA, CDR2 FQGTGA. Trimming removed 1 base from V and 5 bases from J, with 8 bases in between. The CDR3 sequence is 13 residues long. The CDR3 DNA is TGTGCCAGCAGCTTAATAGCGGGGACTGAAGCTTTCTTT. This gives the protein CASSLIAGTEAFF. The variable domain in full, completed from reference TRBV7-3 and TRBJ1-1, reads GAGVSQTPSNKVTEKGKYVELRCDPISGHTALYWYRQSLGQGPEFLIYFQGTGAADDSGLPNDRFFAVRPEGSVSTLKIQRTERGDSAVYLCASSLIAGTEAFFGQGTRLTVV.

The gene calls are TRBV14 and TRBJ2-7; possible D gene TRBD2, 5 bases. V was shortened by 4 bases and J by 2 bases, with 15 bases between the two germline ends. CDR1 is SGHDN, CDR2 FVKESK, per germline. This CDR3 is 15 amino acids long. CDR3 coding DNA: TGTGCCAGCAGCCCCGGGGTCCGGGTGGCCTACGAGCAGTACTTC. Translated: CASSPGVRVAYEQYF. Full variable domain (missing parts from reference TRBV14 and TRBJ2-7): EAGVTQFPSHSVIEKGQTVTLRCDPISGHDNLYWYRRVMGKEIKFLLHFVKESKQDESGMPNNRFLAERTGGTYSTLKVQPAELEDSGVYFCASSPGVRVAYEQYFGPGTRLTVT.

The V and J genes are TRBV2 and TRBJ2-7, with a weak D call TRBD2 (5 bases). The CDR3 is made up of 12 amino acids. V lost 10 bases and J 0 bases, leaving 10 bases between the germline ends. CDR1 SNHLY and CDR2 FYNNEI come from the germline V gene. CDR3 sequence: CANRDDSYEQYV. The CDR3 DNA is TGTGCCAACCGGGATGACTCCTACGAGCAGTACGTC.

The J gene is TRBJ1-6, the V gene TRBV11-2; 8 nucleotides agree with TRBD1. Trimming cost V 5 bases and J 15 bases; bases outside gene matches: 12. Germline V gene lookup returns CDR1 SGHAT and CDR2 FQNNGV. This CDR3 is 14 amino acids long. The CDR3 DNA reads TGTGCCAGCAGCCTAAACCCAGGGGGCCCACTCCTCCACTTT. Its protein product is CASSLNPGGPLLHF.